One and the same sample provided the 32 T cell receptor beta chains below, sequenced in a study of blood T cell repertoires in COVID-19. Libraries were prepared by immunoSEQ multiplex PCR; TCRdb keeps only in-frame clonotypes and omits some of them. The data show about 35,000 clones, with roughly 85% seen just once and roughly 45% held by the top ten. Sequenced sample: peripheral blood. These TCRs come from a man aged 55 to 70 with active or convalescent COVID-19.

The chain uses TRBV6-5 and TRBJ1-1; 9 bases line up with TRBD1. The V and J ends lost 0 bases and 1 base, in that order; junction bases with no gene match: 0. The CDR3 length is 15 residues. Germline values: CDR1 MNHEY, CDR2 SVGAGI. The CDR3 coding sequence is TGTGCCAGCAGTTACTCGGGACAGGGGAACACTGAAGCTTTCTTT. It encodes CASSYSGQGNTEAFF.

The J gene is TRBJ1-3, the V gene TRBV5-4, with TRBD1 identical over 9 bases. With 1 base clipped from V and 4 bases from J, the junction kept 3 bases outside the gene matches. Germline V gives CDR1 SGHNT, CDR2 YYREEE (reference sequence). The CDR3 length is 15 residues. The CDR3 region has the DNA TGTGCCAGCAGCTTGCCCGGGACAGGGGGAAACACCATATATTTT. It codes for CASSLPGTGGNTIYF.

V usage is TRBV20-1 and J usage is TRBJ1-1; D ambiguous. This CDR3 is 13 amino acids long. The ends were cut back, 3 bases at V and 6 bases at J, with 14 bases in the middle. The germline V gene encodes CDR1 DFQATT and CDR2 SNEGSKA (reference sequence). The CDR3, as DNA: TGCAGTGCTAGTGTAACCCGCGGCCCTGAAGCTTTCTTT. It is translated as CSASVTRGPEAFF.

The V call is TRBV7-9, the J call TRBJ1-1; TRBD1 is a possible D gene (5 bases). V was cut by 1 base and J by 5 bases, with 8 bases left in between. Per germline, CDR1 SEHNR and CDR2 FQNEAQ (reference sequence). This CDR3 spans 13 amino acids. The CDR3, as DNA: TGTGCCAGCAGCTTAGTCGCAGGGACTGAAGCTTTCTTT. Its protein is CASSLVAGTEAFF.

V is TRBV4-1 and J is TRBJ2-3, with 12 bases aligning to TRBD2. The trim removed 4 bases at V and 4 bases at J, leaving 6 bases unmatched. CDR1 MGHRA and CDR2 YSYEKL come from the germline V gene. The CDR3 has 16 amino acids. The DNA for the CDR3 is TGCGCCAGCAGCCTAACTAGCGGGGGGCGGTCAGATACGCAGTATTTT. This codes for CASSLTSGGRSDTQYF.

This clone showed up just a few times. This rearrangement joins TRBV4-2 to TRBJ1-6; TRBD1 agrees at 9 bases. The V and J ends lost 0 bases and 10 bases, in that order; junction bases with no gene match: 13. Germline loops: CDR1 LGHNA, CDR2 YNFKEQ. The CDR3 has 18 amino acids. Here the CDR3 DNA reads TGTGCCAGCAGCCAAGATCTAGGTAGGGGACAGGGTAAATCACCCCTCCACTTT. This gives the protein CASSQDLGRGQGKSPLHF.

The V call is TRBV6-5, the J call TRBJ2-7; possibly TRBD1 for D (6 bases). Trimming pared 4 bases from V and 5 bases from J, leaving 15 bases between. CDR3 size: 14 residues. Germline V CDR1 and CDR2: MNHEY, SVGAGI. The CDR3 reads CASSLQGVTHEQYV. CDR3 DNA sequence: TGTGCCAGCAGTTTACAGGGTGTCACCCACGAGCAGTACGTC.

This rearrangement joins TRBV4-1 to TRBJ2-3; 10 nucleotides agree with TRBD2. There are 17 residues in the CDR3. CDR1 is MGHRA and CDR2 is YSYEKL in the germline V gene. The V gene end was trimmed by 6 bases and the J gene end by 0 bases; junction bases not matched to a gene: 9. This CDR3 reads CASRPILSGRSTDTQYF. DNA of the CDR3: TGCGCCAGCAGACCCATTCTTAGCGGGAGGAGCACAGATACGCAGTATTTT.

This clone was picked up a small number of times. The chain combines TRBV11-3 with TRBJ2-1; TRBD2 aligns across 9 bases. Unmatched junction bases numbered 14, after V lost 5 bases and J lost 9 bases. Germline values: CDR1 SGHNT, CDR2 YENEEA. The CDR3 spans 16 residues. Here the CDR3 DNA reads TGTGCCAGCAGCCATTCGGTTAGCGGGAGTACCGGTGAGCAGTTCTTC. It encodes CASSHSVSGSTGEQFF.

The chain employs TRBV29-1 and TRBJ1-1; 8 nucleotides line up with TRBD1. The CDR3 is 13 residues long. Unmatched junction bases numbered 6, after V lost 2 bases and J lost 7 bases. Per the germline V gene, CDR1 is SQVTM and CDR2 is ANQGSEA. This CDR3 is CSVEPQGAVEAFF. The DNA for the CDR3 is TGCAGCGTTGAACCGCAGGGGGCGGTTGAAGCTTTCTTT.

The chain combines TRBV21-1 with TRBJ1-2; the DNA was not compared with TRBD1, the D call given in the table. TRBV21-1 is shown as a pseudogene. The length of the CDR3 is 17 residues. CDR3 protein: CASSKAPGYRGAEGYTF. CDR3 nucleotide sequence: TGTGCCAGCAGCAAAGCTCCAGGCTACAGGGGAGCGGAAGGCTACACCTTC.

The chain combines TRBV19 with TRBJ2-1, with 7 nucleotides matching TRBD1. Germline loops: CDR1 LNHDA, CDR2 SQIVND (reference sequence). The CDR3 is 12 amino acids. After removal of 1 base from V and 12 bases from J, the junction contained 3 bases not matched to a gene. CDR3 bases: TGTGCCAGTAGTATAGGGACAGGCTTGCAGTTCTTC. Translated, it gives CASSIGTGLQFF.

The chain has TRBV7-9 and TRBJ2-1; 13 bases are a match to TRBD2. This CDR3 region has 19 residues. The ends lost 1 base at V and 4 bases at J; junction bases unmatched: 10. The V gene's germline CDR1 is SEHNR and CDR2 FQNEAQ (reference sequence). The CDR3 loop is CASSLEGLAGMRSYNEQFF. The CDR3 bases are TGTGCCAGCAGCTTAGAGGGACTAGCGGGAATGAGATCGTACAATGAGCAGTTCTTC.

The sample holds a few counts of this clone. The rearrangement links TRBV19 to TRBJ2-2; possible D gene TRBD1, 8 bases. CDR1 LNHDA and CDR2 SQIVND come from the germline V gene (reference sequence). Trimming shortened V by 6 bases and J by 3 bases, and 14 bases separated the two germline ends. This CDR3 spans 15 amino acids. The CDR3 spells CASRPQGGHTGELFF. DNA of the CDR3: TGTGCCAGTAGACCACAGGGGGGGCACACCGGGGAGCTGTTTTTT.

The V call is TRBV28, the J call TRBJ1-3, with a tentative D call TRBD1 (6 bases). Trimming left V 6 bases short and J 0 bases short, with 18 bases between. CDR1 is MDHEN, CDR2 SYDVKM, per germline. There are 17 residues in the CDR3. In DNA form, the CDR3 reads TGTGCCAGCAGCGAACCGGTCGGGGGGCACTCTGGAAACACCATATATTTT. It codes for CASSEPVGGHSGNTIYF.

This chain links TRBV9 with TRBJ2-5, with TRBD2 matching 7 bases. J gave up 5 bases and V 0 bases, and 7 bases lay outside the gene matches. From germline, CDR1 is SGDLS and CDR2 YYNGEE. CDR3 length equals 15 residues. The CDR3 DNA is TGTGCCAGCAGCGTAGGGGCCAGGGAGGGGGAGACCCAGTACTTC. Translating gives CASSVGAREGETQYF. Full variable domain (missing parts from reference TRBV9 and TRBJ2-5): DSGVTQTPKHLITATGQRVTLRCSPRSGDLSVYWYQQSLDQGLQFLIQYYNGEERAKGNILERFSAQQFPDLHSELNLSSLELGDSALYFCASSVGAREGETQYFGPGTRLLVL.

This clone was found once. The J gene is TRBJ2-5, the V gene TRBV2; a weak D match, TRBD2 (5 bases). The CDR3 totals 15 residues. Germline V lookup: CDR1 SNHLY, CDR2 FYNNEI. Trimming took 6 bases from V and 4 from J, leaving 18 bases between them. The CDR3 DNA reads as TGTGCCAGCAGGATACTAGGAATAGGAGGAGAGACCCAGTACTTC. Amino acids: CASRILGIGGETQYF.

This sequence joins TRBV5-1 and TRBJ2-1; TRBD1 matches at 10 bases. V shed 4 bases, J shed 5 bases, and the junction held 9 bases outside the gene matches. This CDR3 comprises 16 residues. Looked up from germline, CDR1 is SGHRS and CDR2 is YFSETQ. The CDR3 region is CASSQTTGTGDNEQFF. CDR3 sequence (DNA): TGCGCCAGCAGCCAAACAACCGGGACAGGGGACAATGAGCAGTTCTTC. The complete variable domain, with remaining parts taken from reference TRBV5-1 and TRBJ2-1, reads KAGVTQTPRYLIKTRGQQVTLSCSPISGHRSVSWYQQTPGQGLQFLFEYFSETQRNKGNFPGRFSGRQFSNSRSEMNVSTLELGDSALYLCASSQTTGTGDNEQFFGPGTRLTVL.

CDR3 residues: CASAPRGAAFF. The CDR3 DNA sequence: TGTGCTAGTGCCCCCCGGGGGGCGGCTTTCTTT. The chain couples TRBV12-5 to TRBJ1-1, with D possibly TRBD1 on 6 matching bases. CDR3 length: 11 amino acids. Germline-derived CDR1 and CDR2 are LGHNT and FRNRAP. Trimming stripped 7 bases from V and 11 bases from J, with 14 bases between.

The chain has TRBV12-5 and TRBJ1-3; D remains unclear. Germline values: CDR1 LGHNT, CDR2 FRNRAP. Trimming stripped 7 bases from V and 0 bases from J, with 13 bases between. The CDR3 is made up of 15 amino acids. The CDR3 here is CASAIGPTSGNTIYF. The CDR3 DNA sequence: TGTGCTAGTGCCATTGGGCCAACCTCTGGAAACACCATATATTTT.

This chain connects TRBV28 to TRBJ1-1, with 12 bases that match TRBD1. The V segment lost 6 bases and the J segment 7 bases; nucleotides outside the gene matches: 9. The CDR3 is 15 residues long. Germline assignment: CDR1 MDHEN and CDR2 SYDVKM. The CDR3 region has the DNA TGTGCCAGCAGCCCGGGACAGGGGGCGCGTATTGAAGCTTTCTTT. Amino acids: CASSPGQGARIEAFF. The variable domain in full, with the rest retrieved from reference TRBV28 and TRBJ1-1, is DVKVTQSSRYLVKRTGEKVFLECVQDMDHENMFWYRQDPGLGLRLIYFSYDVKMKEKGDIPEGYSVSREKKERFSLILESASTNQTSMYLCASSPGQGARIEAFFGQGTRLTVV.

The rearrangement uses TRBV12-5 and TRBJ2-1; 15 nucleotides agree with TRBD2. V was pared by 2 bases and J by 0 bases, with 8 bases of the junction left unmatched. CDR1 is LGHNT and CDR2 is FRNRAP in the germline V gene. The CDR3 covers 20 residues. The DNA of the CDR3 is TGTGCTAGTGGTTTGAATCCGGGACTAGCGGGAGGACGCTCCTACAATGAGCAGTTCTTC. Amino acid sequence: CASGLNPGLAGGRSYNEQFF.

The chain recombines TRBV30 with TRBJ2-3; D ambiguous. V was trimmed by 0 bases and J by 0 bases, leaving 10 bases between them. Germline V CDR1 and CDR2: GTSNPN, SVGIG (reference sequence). The length of the CDR3 is 15 residues. CDR3 region: CAWSVQQSSTDTQYF. The CDR3 DNA reads as TGTGCCTGGAGTGTACAGCAATCTAGCACAGATACGCAGTATTTT.

This CDR3 is CASSRFGTSISGANVLTF. CDR3 nucleotides: TGTGCCAGCAGCCGATTCGGGACTAGCATCTCTGGGGCCAACGTCCTGACTTTC. The genes are TRBV3-1 (or the pseudogene TRBV3-2) and TRBJ2-6; 9 bases map to TRBD2. V lost 4 bases, J lost 0 bases, and 7 bases stayed unmatched. This CDR3 has 18 residues. CDR1 and CDR2 from the germline V gene are LGHDT and YNNKEL (reference sequence).

The count of this clone is one. J is TRBJ2-5 and V is TRBV3-1 (or the pseudogene TRBV3-2), with D perhaps TRBD2 (6 bases). V lost 4 bases and J 5 bases, leaving 20 bases between the germline ends. Germline-derived CDR1 and CDR2 are LGHDT and YNNKEL (reference sequence). The CDR3 loop spans 16 amino acids. The CDR3 sequence: CASSPERLLARETQYF. The CDR3 nucleotides are TGTGCCAGCAGCCCGGAAAGGCTGCTAGCGAGGGAGACCCAGTACTTC.

This chain links TRBV27 with TRBJ2-2, with D hard to call. The CDR3 consists of 14 residues. Germline V CDR1 and CDR2: MNHEY, SMNVEV (reference sequence). V was shortened by 2 bases and J by 1 base, with 5 bases between the two germline ends. The CDR3 nucleotides read TGTGCCAGCAGTTTAGGGCAGAACACCGGGGAGCTGTTTTTT. Translation gives CASSLGQNTGELFF.

This chain connects TRBV13 to TRBJ2-1; TRBD2 matches at 10 bases. The CDR3 spans 16 residues. Trimming at V came to 5 bases and at J to 6 bases, leaving 10 bases not matched to a gene. Germline CDR1 reads PRHDT; CDR2 reads FYEKMQ (reference sequence). CDR3 region: CASSLYLAGVSNEQFF. CDR3 bases: TGTGCCAGCAGCCTATATCTAGCGGGAGTAAGCAATGAGCAGTTCTTC.

The CDR3 protein is CATSDAGLAGPYNEQFF. The CDR3 region has the DNA TGTGCCACCAGTGATGCGGGACTAGCGGGCCCCTACAATGAGCAGTTCTTC. The chain has TRBV24-1 and TRBJ2-1; 12 bases map to TRBD2. J was trimmed by 2 bases and V by 3 bases; bases with no gene match: 4. The CDR3 has 17 residues. Germline V CDR1 and CDR2: KGHDR, SFDVKD.

The chain has TRBV12-3 or TRBV12-4 and TRBJ1-1; D gene ambiguous. The CDR3 length is 13 residues. Trimming removed 2 bases from V and 13 bases from J, with 17 bases in between. The chain's CDR3 is CASSLNSGIGGFF. The CDR3 DNA reads TGTGCCAGCAGTTTAAATTCCGGGATTGGTGGTTTCTTT.

The J gene is TRBJ2-1, the V gene TRBV6-5; 12 positions agree with TRBD1. With V trimmed by 7 bases and J by 7 bases, 2 bases remained unmatched. Per germline, CDR1 MNHEY and CDR2 SVGAGI. This CDR3 has 13 residues. The CDR3 DNA reads TGTGCCAGCATGGGACAGGGGGCGAATGAGCAGTTCTTC. This codes for CASMGQGANEQFF.

The J gene is TRBJ1-2, the V gene TRBV27, with D unclear. CDR3 length equals 13 residues. Germline loops: CDR1 MNHEY, CDR2 SMNVEV (reference sequence). The germline V and J ends were trimmed by 3 bases and 12 bases, with 17 bases remaining between them. The CDR3 spells CASSFSFTAKHTF. CDR3 DNA: TGTGCCAGCAGTTTTTCCTTTACCGCCAAGCACACCTTC.

V usage is TRBV7-2 and J usage is TRBJ2-2, with TRBD2 identical over 8 bases. This CDR3 has 15 residues. Germline V CDR1 and CDR2: SGHTA, FQGNSA. Trimming at V came to 5 bases and at J to 5 bases, leaving 7 bases not matched to a gene. The CDR3 loop is CASSQSRGGTGELFF. CDR3 sequence (DNA): TGTGCCAGCAGCCAATCTCGGGGGGGGACCGGGGAGCTGTTTTTT.